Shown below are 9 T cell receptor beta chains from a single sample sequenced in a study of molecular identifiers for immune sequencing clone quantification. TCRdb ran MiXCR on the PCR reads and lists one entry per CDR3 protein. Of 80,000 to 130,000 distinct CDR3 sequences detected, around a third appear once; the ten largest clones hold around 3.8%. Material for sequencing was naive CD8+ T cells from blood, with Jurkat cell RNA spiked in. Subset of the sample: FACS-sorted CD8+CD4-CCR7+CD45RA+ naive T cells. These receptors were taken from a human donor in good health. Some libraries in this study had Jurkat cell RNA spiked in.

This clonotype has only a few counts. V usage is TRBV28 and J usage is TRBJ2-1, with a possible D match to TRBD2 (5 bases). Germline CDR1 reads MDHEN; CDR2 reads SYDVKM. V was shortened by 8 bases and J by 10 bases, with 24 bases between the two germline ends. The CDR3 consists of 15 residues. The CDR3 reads CASCRTLSGYMEQFF. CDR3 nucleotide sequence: TGTGCCAGCTGCCGGACCCTCTCGGGGTATATGGAGCAGTTCTTC.

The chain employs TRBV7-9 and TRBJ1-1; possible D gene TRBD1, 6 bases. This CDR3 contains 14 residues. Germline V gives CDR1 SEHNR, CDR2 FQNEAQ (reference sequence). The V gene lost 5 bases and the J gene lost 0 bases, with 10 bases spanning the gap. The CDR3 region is CASSLQGLNTEAFF. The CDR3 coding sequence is TGTGCCAGCAGCCTCCAGGGGCTGAACACTGAAGCTTTCTTT.

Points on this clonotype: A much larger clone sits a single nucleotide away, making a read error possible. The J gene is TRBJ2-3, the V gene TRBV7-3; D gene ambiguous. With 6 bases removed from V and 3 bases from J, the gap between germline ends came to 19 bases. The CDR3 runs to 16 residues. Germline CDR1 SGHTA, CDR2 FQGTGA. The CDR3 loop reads CASSSTAPNGTDTQYF. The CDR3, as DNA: TGTGCCAGCAGTTCCACGGCCCCTAATGGGACAGATACGCAGTATTTT. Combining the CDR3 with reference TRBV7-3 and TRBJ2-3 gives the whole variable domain GAGVSQTPSNKVTEKGKYVELRCDPISGHTALYWYRQSLGQGPEFLIYFQGTGAADDSGLPNDRFFAVRPEGSVSTLKIQRTERGDSAVYLCASSSTAPNGTDTQYFGPGTRLTVL.

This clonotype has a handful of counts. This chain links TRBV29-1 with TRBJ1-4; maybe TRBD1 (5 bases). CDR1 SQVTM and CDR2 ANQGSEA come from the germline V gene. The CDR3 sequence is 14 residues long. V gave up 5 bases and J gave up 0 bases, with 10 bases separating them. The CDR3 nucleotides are TGCAGCGTTCTGACAGATTCAACTAATGAAAAACTGTTTTTT. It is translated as CSVLTDSTNEKLFF. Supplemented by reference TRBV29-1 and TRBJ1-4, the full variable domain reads SAVISQKPSRDICQRGTSLTIQCQVDSQVTMMFWYRQQPGQSLTLIATANQGSEATYESGFVIDKFPISRPNLTFSTLTVSNMSPEDSSIYLCSVLTDSTNEKLFFGSGTQLSVL.

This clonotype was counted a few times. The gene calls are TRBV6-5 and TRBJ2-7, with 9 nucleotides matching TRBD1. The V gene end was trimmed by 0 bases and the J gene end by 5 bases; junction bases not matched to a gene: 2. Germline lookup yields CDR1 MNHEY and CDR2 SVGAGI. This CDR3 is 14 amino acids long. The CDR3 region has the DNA TGTGCCAGCAGTTACTCTACAGGGGGCCACGAGCAGTACTTC. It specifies CASSYSTGGHEQYF.

DNA of the CDR3: TGTGCCAGCAGACCCGGGACAGGGGGGTTCCGGAATCAGCCCCAGCATTTT. This gives the protein CASRPGTGGFRNQPQHF. The chain carries TRBV28 and TRBJ1-5; TRBD1 matches 11 bases. The V gene end was trimmed by 6 bases and the J gene end by 4 bases; junction bases not matched to a gene: 11. The CDR3 loop spans 17 amino acids. CDR1 is MDHEN and CDR2 is SYDVKM in the germline V gene.

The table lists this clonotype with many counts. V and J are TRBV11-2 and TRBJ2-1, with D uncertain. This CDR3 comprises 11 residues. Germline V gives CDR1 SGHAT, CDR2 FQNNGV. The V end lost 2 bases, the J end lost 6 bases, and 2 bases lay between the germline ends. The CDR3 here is CASSLSNEQFF. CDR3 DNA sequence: TGTGCCAGCAGCTTATCCAATGAGCAGTTCTTC. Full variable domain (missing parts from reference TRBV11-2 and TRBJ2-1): EAGVAQSPRYKIIEKRQSVAFWCNPISGHATLYWYQQILGQGPKLLIQFQNNGVVDDSQLPKDRFSAERLKGVDSTLKIQPAKLEDSAVYLCASSLSNEQFFGPGTRLTVL.

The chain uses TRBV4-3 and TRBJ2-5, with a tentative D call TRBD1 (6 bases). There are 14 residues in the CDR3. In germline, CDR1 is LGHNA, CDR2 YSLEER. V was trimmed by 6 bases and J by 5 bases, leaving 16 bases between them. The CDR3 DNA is TGCGCCAGCAGTCCACAGGGCTTCGACGAGACCCAGTACTTC. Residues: CASSPQGFDETQYF.

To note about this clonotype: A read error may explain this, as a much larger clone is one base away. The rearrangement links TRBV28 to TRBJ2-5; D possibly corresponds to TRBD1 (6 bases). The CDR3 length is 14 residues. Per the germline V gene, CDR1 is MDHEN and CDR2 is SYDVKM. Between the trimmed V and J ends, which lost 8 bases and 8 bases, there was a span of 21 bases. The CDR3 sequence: CASLRPDSLETQYF. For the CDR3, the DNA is TGTGCCAGCCTTCGCCCGGACAGTCTAGAAACCCAGTACTTC. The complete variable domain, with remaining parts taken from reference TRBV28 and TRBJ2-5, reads DVKVTQSSRYLVKRTGEKVFLECVQDMDHENMFWYRQDPGLGLRLIYFSYDVKMKEKGDIPEGYSVSREKKERFSLILESASTNQTSMYLCASLRPDSLETQYFGPGTRLLVL.